Shown below are 7 T cell receptor beta chains from a single sample sequenced in a study of shared clonotypes between healthy human individuals. Naive CD8 cells lacked CD45RO and underwent positive selection for CCR7, leaving out terminally differentiated effector memory CD45RA+ cells. The protocol was immunoSEQ multiplex PCR, while the TCRdb copy is restricted to in-frame clones and leaves out a portion. The sample lists about 2 million clones; about 94% were seen once. Sequenced input: naive CD8+ T cells sorted from blood. These receptors all come from a man in his late teens or twenties in good health.

The genes are TRBV10-3 and TRBJ2-2, with TRBD2 as a possible D gene (7 bases). The V gene lost 0 bases and the J gene lost 4 bases, with 12 bases spanning the gap. This CDR3 has 16 amino acids. Germline lookup yields CDR1 ENHRY and CDR2 SYGVKD. The CDR3, as DNA: TGTGCCATCAGTGAGTCGGAGGGGGAGGGCACCGGGGAGCTGTTTTTT. Its protein is CAISESEGEGTGELFF.

The chain carries TRBV4-1 and TRBJ2-7, with a possible D match to TRBD2 (6 bases). The CDR3 contains 14 residues. Germline V gene sequence: CDR1 MGHRA, CDR2 YSYEKL. Trimming took 3 bases from V and 5 from J, leaving 14 bases between them. This CDR3 reads CASSQPGVRDEQYF. The CDR3 coding sequence is TGCGCCAGCAGCCAGCCGGGGGTTCGGGACGAGCAGTACTTC.

The chain combines TRBV30 with TRBJ1-1; D remains ambiguous. This CDR3 is built from 11 residues. Trimming removed 1 base at V and 2 bases at J, with 2 bases between. Germline CDR1 and CDR2: GTSNPN and SVGIG (reference sequence). CDR3 region: CAWSDNTEAFF. CDR3 coding DNA: TGTGCCTGGAGTGACAACACTGAAGCTTTCTTT.

This clone was seen once. J is TRBJ2-7 and V is TRBV6-5; 7 bases agree with TRBD2. Trimming removed 0 bases from V and 5 bases from J; junction bases left unmatched: 7. The CDR3 contains 15 residues. Germline values: CDR1 MNHEY, CDR2 SVGAGI. Here the CDR3 DNA reads TGTGCCAGCAGTTACTCCTGGGCGGGAGAGGACGAGCAGTACTTC. Translating gives CASSYSWAGEDEQYF.

To note about this clone: This specimen includes other DNA sequences encoding the same CDR3. V is TRBV5-1 and J is TRBJ2-1, with 10 bases matching TRBD2. The germline V gene encodes CDR1 SGHRS and CDR2 YFSETQ. The CDR3 has 15 amino acids. V shed 4 bases, J shed 2 bases, and the junction held 3 bases outside the gene matches. The CDR3 protein is CASSVAGGPYNEQFF. For the CDR3, the DNA is TGCGCCAGCAGCGTAGCGGGGGGCCCCTACAATGAGCAGTTCTTC.

The chain links TRBV5-1 to TRBJ2-7; D remains unclear. Germline V gives CDR1 SGHRS, CDR2 YFSETQ. This CDR3 comprises 13 residues. Trimming left V 3 bases short and J 3 bases short, with 10 bases between. CDR3 in amino acids: CASSSNQNYEQYF. Written as DNA, the CDR3 is TGCGCCAGCAGCTCCAATCAAAACTACGAGCAGTACTTC.

The J gene is TRBJ2-3, the V gene TRBV12-5; 8 nucleotides match TRBD1. Looked up from germline, CDR1 is LGHNT and CDR2 is FRNRAP. Trimming at V came to 7 bases and at J to 6 bases, leaving 9 bases not matched to a gene. The CDR3 spans 14 residues. This CDR3 reads CASAGDRNADTQYF. Here the CDR3 DNA reads TGTGCTAGTGCTGGGGACAGGAACGCGGATACGCAGTATTTT. The complete variable domain, with remaining parts taken from reference TRBV12-5 and TRBJ2-3, reads DARVTQTPRHKVTEMGQEVTMRCQPILGHNTVFWYRQTMMQGLELLAYFRNRAPLDDSGMPKDRFSAEMPDATLATLKIQPSEPRDSAVYFCASAGDRNADTQYFGPGTRLTVL.